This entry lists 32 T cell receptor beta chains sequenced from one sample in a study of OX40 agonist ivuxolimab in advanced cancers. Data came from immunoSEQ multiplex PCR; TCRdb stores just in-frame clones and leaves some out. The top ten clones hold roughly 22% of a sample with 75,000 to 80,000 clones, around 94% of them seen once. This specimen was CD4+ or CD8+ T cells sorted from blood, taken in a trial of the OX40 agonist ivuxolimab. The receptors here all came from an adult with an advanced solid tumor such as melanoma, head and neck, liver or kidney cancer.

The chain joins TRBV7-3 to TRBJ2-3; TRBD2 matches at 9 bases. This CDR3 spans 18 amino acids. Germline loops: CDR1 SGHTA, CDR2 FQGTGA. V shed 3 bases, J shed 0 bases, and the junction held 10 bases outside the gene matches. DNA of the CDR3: TGTGCCAGCAGCTTGGGAAGGAGGCGGGAGGGTAGCACAGATACGCAGTATTTT. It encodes CASSLGRRREGSTDTQYF.

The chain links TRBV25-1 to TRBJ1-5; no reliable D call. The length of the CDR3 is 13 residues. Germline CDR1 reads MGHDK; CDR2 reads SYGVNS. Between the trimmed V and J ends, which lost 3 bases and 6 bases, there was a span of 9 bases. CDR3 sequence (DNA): TGTGCCAGCAGTGAGGCGGTGGGTCAGCCCCAGCATTTT. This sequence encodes CASSEAVGQPQHF. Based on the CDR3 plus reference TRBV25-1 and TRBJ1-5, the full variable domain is EADIYQTPRYLVIGTGKKITLECSQTMGHDKMYWYQQDPGMELHLIHYSYGVNSTEKGDLSSESTVSRIRTEHFPLTLESARPSHTSQYLCASSEAVGQPQHFGDGTRLSIL.

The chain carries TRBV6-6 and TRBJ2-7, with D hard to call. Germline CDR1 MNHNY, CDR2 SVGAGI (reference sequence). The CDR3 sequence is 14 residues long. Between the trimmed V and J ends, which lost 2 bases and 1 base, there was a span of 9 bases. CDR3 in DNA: TGTGCCAGCAGTTACGGTGCATGGTCCTACGAGCAGTACTTC. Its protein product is CASSYGAWSYEQYF.

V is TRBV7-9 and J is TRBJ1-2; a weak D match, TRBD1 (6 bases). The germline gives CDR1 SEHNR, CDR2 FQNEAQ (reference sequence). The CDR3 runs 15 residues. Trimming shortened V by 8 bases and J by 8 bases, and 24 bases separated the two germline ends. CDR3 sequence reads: CASSKGPTGRDGYTF. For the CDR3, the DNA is TGTGCCAGCTCCAAGGGGCCCACAGGGCGGGACGGCTACACCTTC. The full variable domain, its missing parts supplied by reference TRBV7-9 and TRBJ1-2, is DTGVSQNPRHKITKRGQNVTFRCDPISEHNRLYWYRQTLGQGPEFLTYFQNEAQLEKSRLLSDRFSAERPKGSFSTLEIQRTEQGDSAMYLCASSKGPTGRDGYTFGSGTRLTVV.

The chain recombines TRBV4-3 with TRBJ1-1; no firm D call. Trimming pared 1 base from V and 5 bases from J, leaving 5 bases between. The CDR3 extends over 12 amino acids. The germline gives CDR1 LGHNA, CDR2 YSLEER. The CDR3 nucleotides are TGCGCCAGCAGCCAAGGGTCGACTGAAGCTTTCTTT. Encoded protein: CASSQGSTEAFF.

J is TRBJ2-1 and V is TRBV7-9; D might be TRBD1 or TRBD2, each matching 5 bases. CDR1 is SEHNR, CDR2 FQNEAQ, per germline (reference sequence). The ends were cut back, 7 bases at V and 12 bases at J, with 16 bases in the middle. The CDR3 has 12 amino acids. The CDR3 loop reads CASNIGGYGQFF. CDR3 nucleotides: TGTGCCAGCAATATTGGGGGATATGGGCAGTTCTTC.

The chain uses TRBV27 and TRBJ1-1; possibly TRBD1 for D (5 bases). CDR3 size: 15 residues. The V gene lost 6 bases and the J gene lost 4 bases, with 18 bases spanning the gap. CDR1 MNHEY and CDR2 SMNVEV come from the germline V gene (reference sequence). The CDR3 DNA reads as TGTGCCAGCAGGATGGGGTCATACGGGGGCACTGAAGCTTTCTTT. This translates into CASRMGSYGGTEAFF.

The CDR3 nucleotides read TGTGCCAGTCAACTGAGCTCGGGCAATCAGCCCCAGCATTTT. As protein: CASQLSSGNQPQHF. The chain uses TRBV7-9 and TRBJ1-5; D remains ambiguous. V dropped 9 bases and J dropped 2 bases, with 14 bases sitting between them. CDR1 SEHNR and CDR2 FQNEAQ come from the germline V gene (reference sequence). The CDR3 length is 14 residues.

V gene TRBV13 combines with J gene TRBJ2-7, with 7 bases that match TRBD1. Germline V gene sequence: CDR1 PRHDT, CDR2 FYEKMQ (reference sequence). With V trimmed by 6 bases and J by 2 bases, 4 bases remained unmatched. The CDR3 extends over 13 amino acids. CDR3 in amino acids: CASSQGQTYEQYF. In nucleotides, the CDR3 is TGTGCCAGCAGTCAGGGACAGACCTACGAGCAGTACTTC. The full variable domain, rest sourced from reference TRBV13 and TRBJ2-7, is AAGVIQSPRHLIKEKRETATLKCYPIPRHDTVYWYQQGPGQDPQFLISFYEKMQSDKGSIPDRFSAQQFSDYHSELNMSSLELGDSALYFCASSQGQTYEQYFGPGTRLTVT.

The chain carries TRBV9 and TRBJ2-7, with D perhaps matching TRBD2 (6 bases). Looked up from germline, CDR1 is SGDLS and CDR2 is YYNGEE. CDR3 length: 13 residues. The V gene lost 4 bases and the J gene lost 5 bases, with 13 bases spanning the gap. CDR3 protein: CASSSGWVDEQYF. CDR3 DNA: TGTGCCAGCAGCAGCGGGTGGGTGGACGAGCAGTACTTC.

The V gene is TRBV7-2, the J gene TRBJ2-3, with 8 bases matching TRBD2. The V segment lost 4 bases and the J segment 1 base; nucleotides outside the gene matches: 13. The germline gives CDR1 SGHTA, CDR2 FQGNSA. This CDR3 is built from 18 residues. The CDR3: CASSWPSGGPLRTDTQYF. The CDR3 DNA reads TGTGCCAGCAGCTGGCCCAGCGGGGGCCCTCTGCGCACAGATACGCAGTATTTT.

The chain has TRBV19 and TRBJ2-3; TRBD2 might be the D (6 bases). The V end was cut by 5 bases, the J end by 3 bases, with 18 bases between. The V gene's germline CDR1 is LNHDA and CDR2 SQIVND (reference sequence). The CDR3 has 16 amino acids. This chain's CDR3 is CASSPGEWGRTDTQYF. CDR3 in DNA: TGTGCCAGTAGTCCCGGCGAGTGGGGGAGGACAGATACGCAGTATTTT.

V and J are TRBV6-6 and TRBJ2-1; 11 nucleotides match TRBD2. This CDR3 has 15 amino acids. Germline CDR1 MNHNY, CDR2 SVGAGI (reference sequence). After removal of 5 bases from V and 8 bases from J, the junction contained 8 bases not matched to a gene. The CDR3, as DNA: TGTGCCAGCAGTAAGCTAGCGGGAGGCTTGGATGAGCAGTTCTTC. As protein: CASSKLAGGLDEQFF.

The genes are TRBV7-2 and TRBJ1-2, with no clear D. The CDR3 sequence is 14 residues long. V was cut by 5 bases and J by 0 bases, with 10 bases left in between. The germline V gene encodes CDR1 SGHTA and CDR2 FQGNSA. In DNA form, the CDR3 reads TGTGCCAGCAGCCCGGACGGTACTAACTATGGCTACACCTTC. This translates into CASSPDGTNYGYTF. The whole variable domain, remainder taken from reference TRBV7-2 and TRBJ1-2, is GAGVSQSPSNKVTEKGKDVELRCDPISGHTALYWYRQSLGQGLEFLIYFQGNSAPDKSGLPSDRFSAERTGGSVSTLTIQRTQQEDSAVYLCASSPDGTNYGYTFGSGTRLTVV.

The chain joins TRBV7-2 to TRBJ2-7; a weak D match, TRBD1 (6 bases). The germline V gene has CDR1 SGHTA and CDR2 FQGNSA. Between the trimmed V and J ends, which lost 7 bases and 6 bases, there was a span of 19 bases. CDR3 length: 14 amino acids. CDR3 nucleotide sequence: TGTGCCAGCACCTGGCCCCCCCGCAGGGGCGAGCAGTACTTC. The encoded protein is CASTWPPRRGEQYF.

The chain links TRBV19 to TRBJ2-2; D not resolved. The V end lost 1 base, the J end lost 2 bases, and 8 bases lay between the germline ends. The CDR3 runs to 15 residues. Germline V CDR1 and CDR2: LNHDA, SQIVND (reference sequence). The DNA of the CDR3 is TGTGCCAGTAGTATAGGCGTCAGCAACACCGGGGAGCTGTTTTTT. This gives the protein CASSIGVSNTGELFF.

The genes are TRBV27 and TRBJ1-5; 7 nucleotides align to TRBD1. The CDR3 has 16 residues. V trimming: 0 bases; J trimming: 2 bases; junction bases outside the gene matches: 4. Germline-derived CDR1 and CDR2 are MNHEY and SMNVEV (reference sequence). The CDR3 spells CASSLSGGRGNQPQHF. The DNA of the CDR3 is TGTGCCAGCAGTTTATCAGGGGGCCGGGGCAATCAGCCCCAGCATTTT.

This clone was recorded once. Here the CDR3 reads CASSLWGRSEQYF. DNA of the CDR3: TGTGCCAGCAGCTTGTGGGGGAGAAGCGAGCAGTACTTC. The chain employs TRBV7-9 and TRBJ2-7, with D perhaps matching TRBD1 or TRBD2 (5 bases each). The ends were cut back, 3 bases at V and 6 bases at J, with 12 bases in the middle. Germline V gene lookup returns CDR1 SEHNR and CDR2 FQNEAQ (reference sequence). This CDR3 is 13 amino acids long.

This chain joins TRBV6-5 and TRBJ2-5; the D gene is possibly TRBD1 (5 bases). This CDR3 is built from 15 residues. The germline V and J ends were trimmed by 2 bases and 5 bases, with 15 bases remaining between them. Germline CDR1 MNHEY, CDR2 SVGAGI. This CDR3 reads CASSYGAVTTETQYF. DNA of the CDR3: TGTGCCAGCAGTTACGGGGCAGTCACTACGGAGACCCAGTACTTC.

CDR3 nucleotide sequence: TGCGCCAGCAGCCCCCAGCCACGGACTGAAGCTTTCTTT. This sequence encodes CASSPQPRTEAFF. V gene TRBV4-1 combines with J gene TRBJ1-1; D unclear. The CDR3 extends over 13 amino acids. CDR1 and CDR2 from the germline V gene are MGHRA and YSYEKL. Deletions cut 4 bases from V and 5 bases from J, with 11 bases between.

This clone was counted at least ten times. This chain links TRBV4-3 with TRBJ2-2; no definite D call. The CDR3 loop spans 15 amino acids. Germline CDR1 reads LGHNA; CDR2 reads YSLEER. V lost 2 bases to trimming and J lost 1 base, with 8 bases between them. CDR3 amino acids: CASSQNGQNTGELFF. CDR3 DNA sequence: TGCGCCAGCAGCCAAAATGGGCAGAACACCGGGGAGCTGTTTTTT.

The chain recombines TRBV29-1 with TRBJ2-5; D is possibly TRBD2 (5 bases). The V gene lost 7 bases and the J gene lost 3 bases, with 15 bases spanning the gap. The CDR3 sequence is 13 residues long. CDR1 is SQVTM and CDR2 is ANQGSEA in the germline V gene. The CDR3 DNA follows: TGCAGCGCCGAACCCTCGGGGAAAGAGACCCAGTACTTC. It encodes CSAEPSGKETQYF. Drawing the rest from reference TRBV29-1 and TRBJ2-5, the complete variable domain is SAVISQKPSRDICQRGTSLTIQCQVDSQVTMMFWYRQQPGQSLTLIATANQGSEATYESGFVIDKFPISRPNLTFSTLTVSNMSPEDSSIYLCSAEPSGKETQYFGPGTRLLVL.

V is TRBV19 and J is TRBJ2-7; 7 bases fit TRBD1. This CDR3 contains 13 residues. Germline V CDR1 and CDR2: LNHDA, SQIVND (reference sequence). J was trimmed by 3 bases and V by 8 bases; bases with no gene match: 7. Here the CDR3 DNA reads TGTGCCAGTCGGAGGACAGGAGACTACGAGCAGTACTTC. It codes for CASRRTGDYEQYF.

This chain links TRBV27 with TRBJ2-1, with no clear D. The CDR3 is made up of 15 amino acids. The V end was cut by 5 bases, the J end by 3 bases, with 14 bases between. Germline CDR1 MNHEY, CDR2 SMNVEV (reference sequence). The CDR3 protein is CASSPARSLYNEQFF. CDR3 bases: TGTGCCAGCAGTCCCGCACGCAGCCTCTACAATGAGCAGTTCTTC.

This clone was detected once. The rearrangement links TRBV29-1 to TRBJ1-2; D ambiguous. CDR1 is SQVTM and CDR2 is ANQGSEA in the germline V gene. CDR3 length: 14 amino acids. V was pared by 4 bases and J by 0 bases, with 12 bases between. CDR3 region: CSVAAEDPNYGYTF. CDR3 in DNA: TGCAGCGTTGCGGCAGAAGACCCTAACTATGGCTACACCTTC. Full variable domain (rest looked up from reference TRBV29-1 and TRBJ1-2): SAVISQKPSRDICQRGTSLTIQCQVDSQVTMMFWYRQQPGQSLTLIATANQGSEATYESGFVIDKFPISRPNLTFSTLTVSNMSPEDSSIYLCSVAAEDPNYGYTFGSGTRLTVV.

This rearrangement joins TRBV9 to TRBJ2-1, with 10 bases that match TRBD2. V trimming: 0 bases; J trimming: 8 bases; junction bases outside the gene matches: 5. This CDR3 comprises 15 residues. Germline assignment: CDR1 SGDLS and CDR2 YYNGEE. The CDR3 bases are TGTGCCAGCAGCGTAGGATCTAGCGGGAGCTATGAGCAGTTCTTC. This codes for CASSVGSSGSYEQFF.

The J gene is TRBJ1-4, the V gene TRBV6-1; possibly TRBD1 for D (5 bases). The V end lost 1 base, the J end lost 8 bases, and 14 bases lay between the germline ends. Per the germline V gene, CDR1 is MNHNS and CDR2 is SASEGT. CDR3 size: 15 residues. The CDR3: CASSEDWGEEEKLFF. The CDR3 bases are TGTGCCAGCAGTGAAGATTGGGGGGAGGAGGAAAAACTGTTTTTT.

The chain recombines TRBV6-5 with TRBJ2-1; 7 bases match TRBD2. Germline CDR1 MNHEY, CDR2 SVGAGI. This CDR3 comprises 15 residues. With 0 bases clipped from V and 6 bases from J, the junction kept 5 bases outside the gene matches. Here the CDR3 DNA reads TGTGCCAGCAGTTACTCACGCGGGAGCCCCAATGAGCAGTTCTTC. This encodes CASSYSRGSPNEQFF.

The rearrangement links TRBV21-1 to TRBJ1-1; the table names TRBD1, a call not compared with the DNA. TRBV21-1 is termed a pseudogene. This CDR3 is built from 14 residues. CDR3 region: CASSKQGMNTEAFF. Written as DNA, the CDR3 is TGTGCCAGCAGCAAACAGGGGATGAACACTGAAGCTTTCTTT.

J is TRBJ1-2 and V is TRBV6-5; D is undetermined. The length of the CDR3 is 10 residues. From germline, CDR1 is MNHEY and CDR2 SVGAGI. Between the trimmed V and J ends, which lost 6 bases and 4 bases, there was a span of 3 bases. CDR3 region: CASRGYGYTF. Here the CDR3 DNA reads TGTGCCAGCAGGGGCTATGGCTACACCTTC.

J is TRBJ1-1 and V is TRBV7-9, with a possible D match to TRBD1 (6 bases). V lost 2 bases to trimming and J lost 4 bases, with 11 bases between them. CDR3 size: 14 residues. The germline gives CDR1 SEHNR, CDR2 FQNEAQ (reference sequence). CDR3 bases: TGTGCCAGCAGCTTAACGTCAGGGGCCACTGAAGCTTTCTTT. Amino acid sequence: CASSLTSGATEAFF.

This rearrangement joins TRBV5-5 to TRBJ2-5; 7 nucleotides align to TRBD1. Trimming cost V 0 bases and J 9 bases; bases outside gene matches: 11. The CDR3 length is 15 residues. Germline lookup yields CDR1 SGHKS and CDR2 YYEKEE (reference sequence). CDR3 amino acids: CASSLASRVQGAQYF. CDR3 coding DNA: TGTGCCAGCAGCTTGGCCAGTCGGGTCCAGGGGGCCCAGTACTTC.